These 9 T cell receptor beta chains were all obtained from the same sample, sequenced in a study of siplizumab effects on memory and regulatory T cells. Here immunoSEQ multiplex PCR was the method, and the copy in TCRdb shows in-frame clones only, minus some. This table has about 100,000 clones, about nine tenths appearing once. Sequencing was performed on non-Treg CD4+ T cells sorted from blood. These TCRs come from a human donor in good health.

This chain links TRBV6-6 with TRBJ1-1, with D maybe TRBD1 (6 bases). Looked up from germline, CDR1 is MNHNY and CDR2 is SVGAGI (reference sequence). There are 16 residues in the CDR3. V gave up 1 base and J gave up 4 bases, with 16 bases separating them. The DNA of the CDR3 is TGTGCCAGCAGTTACTATCAGGGGCCTCGCGGCACTGAAGCTTTCTTT. Its translation: CASSYYQGPRGTEAFF.

The chain recombines TRBV7-9 with TRBJ2-1; 10 nucleotides align to TRBD2. Germline CDR1 and CDR2: SEHNR and FQNEAQ (reference sequence). Trimming took 5 bases from V and 2 from J; bases not matched to a gene: 6. The CDR3 loop spans 16 amino acids. This CDR3 reads CASSSTGTSAYNEQFF. In DNA, the CDR3 is TGTGCCAGCAGCAGTACCGGGACTAGCGCCTACAATGAGCAGTTCTTC.

The CDR3 DNA reads as TGTGCCTGGAATCGGGGGGTTGACCACGAGCAGTACTTC. It encodes CAWNRGVDHEQYF. The rearrangement joins TRBV30 to TRBJ2-7; 7 bases map to TRBD2. This CDR3 spans 13 amino acids. CDR1 and CDR2 (germline): GTSNPN, SVGIG (reference sequence). V gave up 4 bases and J gave up 5 bases; unmatched junction bases: 8.

This chain links TRBV6-1 with TRBJ1-3, with no clear D. The CDR3 is 13 residues long. Trimming cost V 7 bases and J 5 bases, with 12 bases left between them. From germline, CDR1 is MNHNS and CDR2 SASEGT. This chain's CDR3 is CASTLDFRNTIYF. CDR3 in DNA: TGTGCCAGCACCTTGGATTTTAGAAACACCATATATTTT.

To note about this clone: The same CDR3 arises from other DNA sequences in this sample as well. DNA for the CDR3: TGTGCCAGCAGTTACGGGGGGCCAGGCTATGGCTACACCTTC. This codes for CASSYGGPGYGYTF. The J gene is TRBJ1-2, the V gene TRBV6-5, with D possibly being TRBD1 (6 bases). CDR3 size: 14 residues. With 2 bases removed from V and 4 bases from J, the gap between germline ends came to 11 bases. Germline V lookup: CDR1 MNHEY, CDR2 SVGAGI.

The chain combines TRBV27 with TRBJ1-4; 8 bases are shared with TRBD1. The CDR3 is 14 residues long. Trimming cost V 6 bases and J 4 bases; bases outside gene matches: 4. The germline CDR1 and CDR2 sequences are MNHEY and SMNVEV (reference sequence). The CDR3 sequence is CASSTDRGNEKLFF. The CDR3 nucleotides are TGTGCCAGCAGCACCGACAGGGGTAATGAAAAACTGTTTTTT.

This sequence joins TRBV6-5 and TRBJ2-3; D gene unclear. Germline CDR1 and CDR2: MNHEY and SVGAGI. Trimming cost V 2 bases and J 6 bases, with 9 bases left between them. The CDR3 runs 13 residues. In nucleotides, the CDR3 is TGTGCCAGCAGTTACAGAGGCCCCGATACGCAGTATTTT. Translating gives CASSYRGPDTQYF.

On this clone: Other DNA sequences of this sample code for an identical CDR3. The J gene is TRBJ2-3, the V gene TRBV18; unclear D gene. Germline V CDR1 and CDR2: KGHSH, LQKENI. V was shortened by 0 bases and J by 1 base, with 2 bases between the two germline ends. The CDR3 loop spans 13 amino acids. The DNA of the CDR3 is TGTGCCAGCTCACCACCGGGCACAGATACGCAGTATTTT. Translating it yields CASSPPGTDTQYF.

The gene calls are TRBV5-1 and TRBJ2-3; D might be TRBD2 (5 bases). The CDR3 consists of 14 residues. V was cut by 4 bases and J by 1 base, with 10 bases left in between. The germline V gene encodes CDR1 SGHRS and CDR2 YFSETQ. This CDR3 is CASSRELRTDTQYF. In DNA form, the CDR3 reads TGCGCCAGCAGCAGGGAGCTCCGCACAGATACGCAGTATTTT.